This T cell receptor beta chain appears in the sequencing data of a study of blood T cell repertoires in COVID-19. Overall study context: The United States, Italy and Spain supplied acute and convalescent COVID-19 samples. Sources were T cells, B-cell-depleted T cells, or PBMCs; the material itself was cDNA or gDNA.

Seattle-derived patients entered the study during active infection and were followed longitudinally. CDR3 size: 14 residues. The V and J ends lost 1 base and 5 bases, in that order; junction bases with no gene match: 3. The germline V gene has CDR1 SGHNT and CDR2 YYREEE (reference sequence). In the authors' workflow: Amplification with reference gene primers provided the estimates of nucleated cell counts. Data came from immunoSEQ multiplex PCR; TCRdb stores just in-frame clones and leaves some out. The V and J calls and clone size come from that table; D and trimming were worked out from the DNA. The table shows about 98,000 clones, with 92% occurring only once.

Sample: peripheral blood. The receptor's source is a woman in her forties or fifties with COVID-19, enrolled during active disease. V gene TRBV5-4 combines with J gene TRBJ1-2; 9 nucleotides match TRBD1. This CDR3 is CASSLTGGLYGYTF. CDR3 nucleotides: TGTGCCAGCAGCTTGACAGGGGGCTTATATGGCTACACCTTC.